This T cell receptor (beta chain) emerged from a study of regulatory T cells in long-lasting Graves disease. Stated time point: newly diagnosed GD, antithyroid drugs for less than 3 months. The authors made the TCR library using RNA they extracted from PBMCs. A volume of approximately 8.4 milliliters of peripheral blood was collected in EDTA tubes. CDR3 length: 15 residues. The germline CDR1 and CDR2 sequences are MNHNS and SASEGT. V was pared by 7 bases and J by 5 bases, with 21 bases between. According to the study, TCR beta libraries were built with iRepertoire HTBI primers and CDR3-region Arm-PCR. MiXCR, applied by TCRdb to the multiplex PCR reads, yields one record per CDR3 protein. There are some 500,000 distinct CDR3 sequences in the sample; roughly 15% occur only once, and around a quarter lies in the top ten. This clonotype was recorded a few times. The same data also contributed to another study, on T cells in Graves' hyperthyroidism and ophthalmopathy.

The sequences come from peripheral blood mononuclear cells (PBMCs), collected at new diagnosis, from a patient treated with antithyroid drugs. This clonotype was obtained from a woman aged 35-65 years with Graves disease. V gene TRBV6-1 combines with J gene TRBJ2-7; tentatively, D is TRBD1 (5 bases). CDR3 nucleotides: TGTGCCAGCAACCCCACTCGCCCAGGGTTCGACGAGCAGTACTTC. Protein: CASNPTRPGFDEQYF.